These 19 T cell receptor beta chains share one sample of origin, sequenced in a study of blood T cell repertoires in COVID-19. Produced via immunoSEQ multiplex PCR; TCRdb's table is partial and in-frame only. Here the sample spans around 300,000 clones, over 75% being singletons. Input material: peripheral blood. The receptors originated from a human donor in a cohort sampled during active COVID-19.

The V gene is TRBV30, the J gene TRBJ1-2; a weak D match, TRBD1 (5 bases). The CDR3 runs 12 residues. In germline, CDR1 is GTSNPN, CDR2 SVGIG (reference sequence). V shed 4 bases and J shed 5 bases, with 11 bases lying between them. The CDR3 loop is CAWTGRGYGYTF. The CDR3 DNA follows: TGTGCCTGGACCGGGCGGGGGTATGGCTACACCTTC. The whole variable domain, remainder taken from reference TRBV30 and TRBJ1-2, is SQTIHQWPATLVQPVGSPLSLECTVEGTSNPNLYWYRQAAGRGLQLLFYSVGIGQISSEVPQNLSASRPQDRQFILSSKKLLLSDSGFYLCAWTGRGYGYTFGSGTRLTVV.

V is TRBV3-1 (or the pseudogene TRBV3-2) and J is TRBJ1-2, with 7 bases that match TRBD1. Trimming at V came to 10 bases and at J to 6 bases, leaving 11 bases not matched to a gene. From germline, CDR1 is LGHDT and CDR2 YNNKEL (reference sequence). CDR3 length: 13 amino acids. For the CDR3, the DNA is TGTGCCACCTTATCCGAGACAGGGCATGGCTACACCTTC. Translating it yields CATLSETGHGYTF.

The rearrangement uses TRBV5-6 and TRBJ2-7; tentative D call: TRBD1 (5 bases). CDR1 is SGHDT, CDR2 YYEEEE, per germline. V shed 1 base and J shed 5 bases, with 13 bases lying between them. The CDR3 extends over 14 amino acids. The CDR3 nucleotides are TGTGCCAGCAGCTTGTTTGAAGGGGCCCACGAGCAGTACTTC. Its translation: CASSLFEGAHEQYF. The full variable domain, its missing parts supplied by reference TRBV5-6 and TRBJ2-7, is DAGVTQSPTHLIKTRGQQVTLRCSPKSGHDTVSWYQQALGQGPQFIFQYYEEEERQRGNFPDRFSGHQFPNYSSELNVNALLLGDSALYLCASSLFEGAHEQYFGPGTRLTVT.

The V call is TRBV21-1, the J call TRBJ1-5; the D call TRBD1 from the table was never checked on the DNA. TRBV21-1 constitutes a pseudogene. The CDR3 runs 17 residues. CDR3 amino acids: CASSAKNQADSNQPQHF. The CDR3 DNA reads TGTGCCAGCAGCGCGAAAAACCAGGCAGATAGCAATCAGCCCCAGCATTTT.

The chain has TRBV5-1 and TRBJ2-7; 7 bases align to TRBD1. The length of the CDR3 is 14 residues. Germline CDR1 is SGHRS and CDR2 is YFSETQ. V lost 0 bases and J lost 7; bases outside the gene matches: 7. CDR3 in amino acids: CASSLGGGGFEQYF. The DNA for the CDR3 is TGCGCCAGCAGCTTGGGAGGGGGCGGATTTGAGCAGTACTTC. Variable domain in full (rest from reference TRBV5-1 and TRBJ2-7): KAGVTQTPRYLIKTRGQQVTLSCSPISGHRSVSWYQQTPGQGLQFLFEYFSETQRNKGNFPGRFSGRQFSNSRSEMNVSTLELGDSALYLCASSLGGGGFEQYFGPGTRLTVT.

The chain links TRBV11-1 to TRBJ2-7; TRBD2 might be the D (6 bases). CDR3 length: 15 residues. The germline gives CDR1 SGHAT, CDR2 FQDESV (reference sequence). Trimming took 5 bases from V and 0 from J, leaving 14 bases between them. The CDR3, as DNA: TGTGCCAGCAGCCTCCGGGACTCAATCTCCTACGAGCAGTACTTC. Amino acid sequence: CASSLRDSISYEQYF.

V gene TRBV5-1 combines with J gene TRBJ1-3; 9 bases are a match to TRBD1. The germline gives CDR1 SGHRS, CDR2 YFSETQ. V was pared by 8 bases and J by 2 bases, with 2 bases of the junction left unmatched. The CDR3 spans 13 residues. The CDR3 sequence is CASRQGAGNTIYF. For the CDR3, the DNA is TGCGCCAGTCGACAGGGGGCTGGAAACACCATATATTTT.

This chain joins TRBV6-5 and TRBJ2-1; a possible D gene is TRBD1 (6 bases). In germline, CDR1 is MNHEY, CDR2 SVGAGI. The CDR3 totals 14 residues. The ends were cut back, 6 bases at V and 10 bases at J, with 19 bases in the middle. The CDR3 is CASSLRGPRREQFF. CDR3 sequence (DNA): TGTGCCAGCAGCCTCAGGGGCCCCCGAAGGGAGCAGTTCTTC.

This chain links TRBV10-3 with TRBJ1-3; TRBD1 aligns across 7 bases. CDR3 size: 14 residues. The V segment lost 9 bases and the J segment 0 bases; nucleotides outside the gene matches: 5. Germline lookup yields CDR1 ENHRY and CDR2 SYGVKD. In DNA form, the CDR3 reads TGTGCCATAGAAACAGGGGTCTCTGGAAACACCATATATTTT. This encodes CAIETGVSGNTIYF.

The genes are TRBV6-2 or TRBV6-3 and TRBJ2-1; TRBD2 is a possible D gene (6 bases). V was pared by 3 bases and J by 7 bases, with 19 bases between. Germline lookup yields CDR1 MNHEY and CDR2 SVGEGT. The CDR3 extends over 16 amino acids. The CDR3 coding sequence is TGTGCCAGCAGTTATAAAATAGCGGAAGGATGGAATGAGCAGTTCTTC. Amino acids: CASSYKIAEGWNEQFF.

The rearrangement joins TRBV5-1 to TRBJ2-2; 8 bases fit TRBD2. The CDR3 runs to 17 residues. Germline V gene data show CDR1 as SGHRS and CDR2 as YFSETQ. V trimming: 0 bases; J trimming: 3 bases; junction bases outside the gene matches: 7. CDR3 sequence: CASSLDGSGDYTGELFF. CDR3 DNA: TGCGCCAGCAGCTTGGATGGTAGCGGGGATTACACCGGGGAGCTGTTTTTT.

The V and J genes are TRBV2 and TRBJ2-7, with 9 nucleotides matching TRBD1. CDR1 SNHLY and CDR2 FYNNEI come from the germline V gene. V lost 7 bases to trimming and J lost 3 bases; unmatched junction nucleotides: 4. The CDR3 sequence is 13 residues long. CDR3 loop: CASTRTGVYEQYF. CDR3 in DNA: TGTGCCAGCACCCGGACAGGGGTCTACGAGCAGTACTTC.

V gene TRBV3-1 (or the pseudogene TRBV3-2) combines with J gene TRBJ1-2, with TRBD1 matching 9 bases. V gave up 5 bases and J gave up 4 bases; unmatched junction bases: 14. Germline lookup yields CDR1 LGHDT and CDR2 YNNKEL (reference sequence). The CDR3 has 17 amino acids. The CDR3 is CASSENRGTGRIYGYTF. The CDR3 bases are TGTGCCAGCAGCGAAAATCGAGGGACAGGGAGGATCTATGGCTACACCTTC.

The CDR3 here is CSVKGHDNSPLHF. As DNA, the CDR3 is TGCAGCGTTAAGGGACATGACAATTCACCCCTCCACTTT. V is TRBV29-1 and J is TRBJ1-6; D is possibly TRBD1 (6 bases). This CDR3 is built from 13 residues. Per the germline V gene, CDR1 is SQVTM and CDR2 is ANQGSEA. The V gene lost 5 bases and the J gene lost 7 bases, with 12 bases spanning the gap.

This clone was counted between two and nine times. This chain links TRBV5-8 with TRBJ1-2, with a weak D call TRBD1 (5 bases). Trimming took off 0 bases at V and 6 bases at J, with 12 bases between the two ends. The CDR3 length is 14 residues. Per the germline V gene, CDR1 is SGHTS and CDR2 is YDEGEE. CDR3 nucleotide sequence: TGTGCCAGCAGCTTGGTTATTCCGGGGGATGGCTACACCTTC. It encodes CASSLVIPGDGYTF.

The rearrangement links TRBV19 to TRBJ1-1, with D tentatively TRBD1 (6 bases). Trimming took off 3 bases at V and 4 bases at J, with 12 bases between the two ends. This CDR3 has 14 amino acids. The V gene's germline CDR1 is LNHDA and CDR2 SQIVND (reference sequence). CDR3 sequence reads: CASSMHRAITEAFF. The CDR3 DNA is TGTGCCAGTAGTATGCACAGGGCGATCACTGAAGCTTTCTTT.

With regard to this clone: In the same sample, other DNA sequences code for this CDR3. The V call is TRBV6-5, the J call TRBJ1-2; D remains unclear. The V and J ends lost 0 bases and 4 bases respectively, with 9 bases between them. The CDR3 contains 14 residues. From germline, CDR1 is MNHEY and CDR2 SVGAGI. CDR3 DNA: TGTGCCAGCAGTTACTCGGAGAGAGGCTATGGCTACACCTTC. Protein: CASSYSERGYGYTF.

This chain uses TRBV5-1 with TRBJ2-7; no clear D. Germline values: CDR1 SGHRS, CDR2 YFSETQ. The germline V and J ends were trimmed by 1 base and 4 bases, with 9 bases remaining between them. This CDR3 region has 13 residues. The CDR3 is CASSLLSQYEQYF. The CDR3 DNA is TGCGCCAGCAGCTTGTTATCCCAGTACGAGCAGTACTTC.

The rearrangement links TRBV7-9 to TRBJ2-2; 7 bases line up with TRBD1. The CDR3 covers 15 residues. Germline V gene lookup returns CDR1 SEHNR and CDR2 FQNEAQ (reference sequence). Trimming took 5 bases from V and 3 from J; bases not matched to a gene: 6. In DNA, the CDR3 is TGTGCCAGCAGCCCCCGACAGGGTTACACCGGGGAGCTGTTTTTT. It codes for CASSPRQGYTGELFF.